This entry lists 17 T cell receptor beta chains sequenced from one sample in a study of blood T cell repertoires in COVID-19 (dated by TCRdb to the early 2020s). Library prep was done by the immunoSEQ multiplex PCR assay. Drawn from immuneACCESS, this table holds only the in-frame rearrangements with V and J called that TCRdb kept. Clones are partly lost; checked studies trace under half to an unresolved V gene and leave the rest unexplained. The sample includes 100,000 to 150,000 clones, with around four fifths observed a single time. The ten top clones hold more than 20% of the sample. The sequencing input was peripheral blood. These receptors all come from a human donor in a cohort sampled during active COVID-19.

In its sample, this clone was seen once. This chain uses TRBV15 with TRBJ2-1; 7 positions agree with TRBD2. Trimming removed 1 base from V and 9 bases from J; junction bases left unmatched: 12. The CDR3 is 16 amino acids. Germline CDR1 is LNHNV and CDR2 is YYDKDF (reference sequence). CDR3 DNA sequence: TGTGCCACCAGCAGAGGGGCCAGCGGGGTGGCAAGTGAGCAGTTCTTC. It codes for CATSRGASGVASEQFF. Looking up the rest from reference TRBV15 and TRBJ2-1 gives the full variable domain: DAMVIQNPRYQVTQFGKPVTLSCSQTLNHNVMYWYQQKSSQAPKLLFHYYDKDFNNEADTPDNFQSRRPNTSFCFLDIRSPGLGDTAMYLCATSRGASGVASEQFFGPGTRLTVL.

The chain has TRBV6-5 and TRBJ2-2, with a tentative D call TRBD1 (6 bases). This CDR3 is built from 15 residues. Germline CDR1 reads MNHEY; CDR2 reads SVGAGI. Trimming removed 7 bases at V and 2 bases at J, with 14 bases between. DNA of the CDR3: TGTGCCAGCACAACAGGGCGATTAAACACCGGGGAGCTGTTTTTT. Translating it yields CASTTGRLNTGELFF.

The chain carries TRBV2 and TRBJ2-7; 9 bases match TRBD2. V lost 7 bases to trimming and J lost 6 bases; unmatched junction nucleotides: 16. The CDR3 runs 16 residues. Germline assignment: CDR1 SNHLY and CDR2 FYNNEI. CDR3 protein: CASMNRFGGLAGEQYF. The CDR3 bases are TGTGCCAGCATGAATAGGTTTGGGGGACTAGCTGGCGAGCAGTACTTC.

The genes are TRBV6-5 and TRBJ1-5; D is uncertain. V was pared by 0 bases and J by 4 bases, with 4 bases between. Germline V gene data show CDR1 as MNHEY and CDR2 as SVGAGI. There are 13 residues in the CDR3. This CDR3 is CASSYSRNQPQHF. Written as DNA, the CDR3 is TGTGCCAGCAGTTACTCGAGGAATCAGCCCCAGCATTTT.

The J gene is TRBJ2-5, the V gene TRBV29-1; D remains unclear. The length of the CDR3 is 14 residues. The V gene's germline CDR1 is SQVTM and CDR2 ANQGSEA. Trimming removed 4 bases from V and 0 bases from J, with 12 bases in between. In DNA, the CDR3 is TGCAGCGTTGCCCGGCGGCAGAACCAAGAGACCCAGTACTTC. Residues: CSVARRQNQETQYF.

The chain has TRBV3-1 (or the pseudogene TRBV3-2) and TRBJ2-3; 9 bases agree with TRBD2. Trimming cost V 5 bases and J 7 bases; bases outside gene matches: 10. Germline-derived CDR1 and CDR2 are LGHDT and YNNKEL (reference sequence). The CDR3 consists of 15 residues. The CDR3: CASSSSGRNRHTQYF. CDR3 coding DNA: TGTGCCAGCAGCTCGAGCGGGAGGAACCGCCATACGCAGTATTTT.

The genes are TRBV15 and TRBJ2-5; 7 bases are a match to TRBD1. Per germline, CDR1 LNHNV and CDR2 YYDKDF (reference sequence). This CDR3 has 15 residues. J gave up 1 base and V 1 base, and 3 bases lay outside the gene matches. The CDR3, as DNA: TGTGCCACCAGCAGAGCGGGACAGAGCCAAGAGACCCAGTACTTC. Translating gives CATSRAGQSQETQYF.

This clone was found many times. This sequence joins TRBV5-8 and TRBJ2-1; D remains unclear. The CDR3 has 11 amino acids. Looked up from germline, CDR1 is SGHTS and CDR2 is YDEGEE. The V and J ends lost 5 bases and 15 bases respectively, with 15 bases between them. CDR3 nucleotides: TGTGCCAGCAGTTTAGGCCAGCGTTGGTTCTTC. It encodes CASSLGQRWFF.

This clone has only a few counts. V gene TRBV6-1 combines with J gene TRBJ2-2; TRBD2 matches at 10 bases. Looked up from germline, CDR1 is MNHNS and CDR2 is SASEGT. J gave up 6 bases and V 4 bases, and 11 bases lay outside the gene matches. The CDR3 is made up of 17 amino acids. CDR3 protein: CASSAPTSGEVSGELFF. The DNA of the CDR3 is TGTGCCAGCAGTGCTCCTACTAGCGGGGAAGTCTCCGGGGAGCTGTTTTTT.

The V and J genes are TRBV28 and TRBJ1-5, with D hard to call. Deletions cut 2 bases from V and 0 bases from J, with 14 bases between. The CDR3 contains 17 residues. From germline, CDR1 is MDHEN and CDR2 SYDVKM. The chain's CDR3 is CASSLIVPGNSNQPQHF. For the CDR3, the DNA is TGTGCCAGCAGTTTAATAGTTCCGGGTAATAGCAATCAGCCCCAGCATTTT.

The chain joins TRBV27 to TRBJ1-1; possible D gene TRBD1, 5 bases. Germline CDR1 is MNHEY and CDR2 is SMNVEV (reference sequence). V gave up 10 bases and J gave up 0 bases, with 12 bases separating them. This CDR3 has 13 residues. The chain's CDR3 is CATSGTLNTEAFF. The DNA of the CDR3 is TGTGCCACCTCGGGGACTTTGAACACTGAAGCTTTCTTT.

The chain couples TRBV4-2 to TRBJ2-7; D gene ambiguous. Trimming stripped 0 bases from V and 4 bases from J, with 4 bases between. The V gene's germline CDR1 is LGHNA and CDR2 YNFKEQ. This CDR3 comprises 12 residues. The CDR3 nucleotides read TGTGCCAGCAGCCAAGAAGAGTACGAGCAGTACTTC. This encodes CASSQEEYEQYF.

The chain has TRBV28 and TRBJ2-5, with a possible D match to TRBD2 (6 bases). Germline values: CDR1 MDHEN, CDR2 SYDVKM. Trimming cost V 7 bases and J 5 bases, with 11 bases left between them. This CDR3 region has 12 residues. The CDR3 DNA sequence: TGTGCCAGCACCGGGGGAGATGAGACCCAGTACTTC. This encodes CASTGGDETQYF.

V usage is TRBV7-3 and J usage is TRBJ2-1; no clear D. Germline loops: CDR1 SGHTA, CDR2 FQGTGA. Trimming removed 2 bases from V and 9 bases from J, with 11 bases in between. There are 13 residues in the CDR3. The DNA for the CDR3 is TGTGCCAGCAGCTTATTCCTTAGTCCTGAGCAGTTCTTC. Amino acids: CASSLFLSPEQFF.

This clone was observed a handful of times. This chain links TRBV6-5 with TRBJ1-1; D perhaps matches TRBD1 (6 bases). CDR1 is MNHEY and CDR2 is SVGAGI in the germline V gene. This CDR3 comprises 15 residues. The V and J ends lost 2 bases and 1 base respectively, with 11 bases between them. The CDR3 loop is CASSYQTGENTEAFF. In DNA, the CDR3 is TGTGCCAGCAGTTACCAGACAGGAGAGAACACTGAAGCTTTCTTT.

This chain connects TRBV7-2 to TRBJ2-1; 9 bases are shared with TRBD2. The germline CDR1 and CDR2 sequences are SGHTA and FQGNSA. The CDR3 length is 15 residues. With V trimmed by 2 bases and J by 4 bases, 3 bases remained unmatched. CDR3 sequence reads: CASSLFSGGYNEQFF. Written as DNA, the CDR3 is TGTGCCAGCAGCTTATTTAGCGGGGGTTACAATGAGCAGTTCTTC.

This chain uses TRBV12-3 or TRBV12-4 with TRBJ1-2; D is uncertain. This CDR3 is 13 amino acids long. The germline V and J ends were trimmed by 1 base and 3 bases, with 6 bases remaining between them. The CDR3 reads CASSLETDYGYTF. The CDR3 DNA follows: TGTGCCAGCAGTTTAGAAACGGACTATGGCTACACCTTC.